The entry below describes one T cell receptor (beta chain). An input of roughly 0.45 to 1 ug of RNA was subjected to reverse transcription using random hexamers. TCRdb redid the calling of the immunoSEQ multiplex PCR reads with MiXCR, one entry per CDR3 protein. The repertoire has some 95,000 distinct CDR3 sequences, approximately 92% of them found once; the top ten carry roughly 0.32%. The data are from a study of CD8 T cells in Susac syndrome. The T cells that were sequenced for TCR beta were CD8+ and CD4+ cells from blood. Germline CDR1 reads SGHTA; CDR2 reads FQGNSA. The CDR3 has 15 amino acids. The V and J ends lost 5 bases and 0 bases, in that order; junction bases with no gene match: 4.

Sequencing input: CD8+ T cells from PBMCs. The chain combines TRBV7-2 with TRBJ2-3; TRBD2 matches 8 bases. The source is a human donor in good health. The CDR3 loop is CASSASSGSTDTQYF. The CDR3 coding sequence is TGTGCCAGCAGCGCCTCTAGCGGGAGCACAGATACGCAGTATTTT.